This TCR beta chain emerged from a study of blood T cell repertoires in COVID-19. On the study more broadly: The analysed material was cDNA or gDNA that came from T cells, B-cell-depleted T cells, or PBMCs.

As originally analysed: Amplification with reference gene primers provided the estimates of nucleated cell counts. Profiling relied on immunoSEQ multiplex PCR, and the TCRdb table lists in-frame clones only, not all of them. The DNA gave D and trimming, while V, J and clone size come from that table. The sample holds 120,000 or so clones, roughly 79% seen once. CDR3 length: 12 amino acids. J gave up 7 bases and V 6 bases, and 2 bases lay outside the gene matches. This receptor was identified in a man in his 70s with acute or convalescent COVID-19. The sequencing input was peripheral blood. The V gene is TRBV12-3 or TRBV12-4, the J gene TRBJ1-2, with TRBD1 identical over 10 bases. CDR3 nucleotides: TGTGCCAGCAGCGGGACAGGGGTTGGCTACACCTTC. This translates into CASSGTGVGYTF.